This T cell receptor (beta chain) was recorded in a study of blood T cell repertoires in COVID-19. In the study overall: In each case, the material was cDNA or gDNA derived from T cells, B-cell-depleted T cells, or PBMCs.

Produced via immunoSEQ multiplex PCR; TCRdb's table is partial and in-frame only. Here the sample spans about 230,000 clones, 75% to 90% being singletons. The CDR3 sequence is 16 residues long. The germline gives CDR1 SGDLS, CDR2 YYNGEE. The ends lost 0 bases at V and 2 bases at J; junction bases unmatched: 7. This sequence joins TRBV9 and TRBJ2-7; TRBD2 agrees at 8 bases. The sample was peripheral blood. The TCR sequence derives from a man aged 35 to 55 with acute or convalescent COVID-19. The CDR3 region has the DNA TGTGCCAGCAGCGTAGGGGAGGCGGGAGGCGCCTACGAGCAGTACTTC. This translates into CASSVGEAGGAYEQYF.